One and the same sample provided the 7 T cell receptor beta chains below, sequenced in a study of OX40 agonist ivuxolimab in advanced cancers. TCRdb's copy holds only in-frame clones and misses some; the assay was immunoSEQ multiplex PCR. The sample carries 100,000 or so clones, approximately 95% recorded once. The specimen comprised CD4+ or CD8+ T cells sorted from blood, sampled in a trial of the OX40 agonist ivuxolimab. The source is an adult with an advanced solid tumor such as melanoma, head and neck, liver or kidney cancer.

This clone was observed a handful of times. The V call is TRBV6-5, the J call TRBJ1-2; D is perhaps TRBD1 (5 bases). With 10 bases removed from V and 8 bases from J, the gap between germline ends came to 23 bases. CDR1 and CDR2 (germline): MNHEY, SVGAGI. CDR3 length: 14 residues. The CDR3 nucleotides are TGTGCCACCGCCAGGGAGGGGCACGTTAGCGGCTACACCTTC. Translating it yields CATAREGHVSGYTF.

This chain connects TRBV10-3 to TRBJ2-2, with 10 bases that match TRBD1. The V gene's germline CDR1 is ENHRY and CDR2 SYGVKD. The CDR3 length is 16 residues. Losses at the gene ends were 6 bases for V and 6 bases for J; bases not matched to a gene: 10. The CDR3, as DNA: TGTGCCATCAGCCCACCGGGACAGGGGACAGCCGGGGAGCTGTTTTTT. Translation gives CAISPPGQGTAGELFF.

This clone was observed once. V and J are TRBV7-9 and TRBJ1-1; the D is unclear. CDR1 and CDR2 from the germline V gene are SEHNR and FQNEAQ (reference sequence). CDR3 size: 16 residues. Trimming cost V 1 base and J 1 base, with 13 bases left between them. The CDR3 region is CASSLVVGPRNTEAFF. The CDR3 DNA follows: TGTGCCAGCAGCTTAGTGGTAGGGCCCAGGAACACTGAAGCTTTCTTT.

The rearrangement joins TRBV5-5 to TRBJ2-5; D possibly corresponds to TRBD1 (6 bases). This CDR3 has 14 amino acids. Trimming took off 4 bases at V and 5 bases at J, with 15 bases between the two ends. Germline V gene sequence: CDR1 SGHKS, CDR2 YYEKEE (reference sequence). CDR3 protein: CASSKQGIQETQYF. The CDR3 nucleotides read TGTGCCAGCAGCAAACAGGGAATCCAGGAGACCCAGTACTTC. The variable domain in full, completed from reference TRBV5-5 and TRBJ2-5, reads DAGVTQSPTHLIKTRGQQVTLRCSPISGHKSVSWYQQVLGQGPQFIFQYYEKEERGRGNFPDRFSARQFPNYSSELNVNALLLGDSALYLCASSKQGIQETQYFGPGTRLLVL.

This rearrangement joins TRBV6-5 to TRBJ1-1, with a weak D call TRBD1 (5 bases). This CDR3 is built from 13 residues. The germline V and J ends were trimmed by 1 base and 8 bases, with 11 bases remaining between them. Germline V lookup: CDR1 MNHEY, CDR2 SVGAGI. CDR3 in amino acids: CASSYYRGFEAFF. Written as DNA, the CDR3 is TGTGCCAGCAGTTACTATCGGGGGTTCGAAGCTTTCTTT.

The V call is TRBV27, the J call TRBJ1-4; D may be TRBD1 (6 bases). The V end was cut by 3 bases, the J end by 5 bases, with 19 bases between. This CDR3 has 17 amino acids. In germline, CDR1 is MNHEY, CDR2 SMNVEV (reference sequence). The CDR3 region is CASSFFGTPDKNEKLFF. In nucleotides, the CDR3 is TGTGCCAGCAGTTTTTTTGGGACACCGGATAAAAATGAAAAACTGTTTTTT. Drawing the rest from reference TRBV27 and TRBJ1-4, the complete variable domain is EAQVTQNPRYLITVTGKKLTVTCSQNMNHEYMSWYRQDPGLGLRQIYYSMNVEVTDKGDVPEGYKVSRKEKRNFPLILESPSPNQTSLYFCASSFFGTPDKNEKLFFGSGTQLSVL.

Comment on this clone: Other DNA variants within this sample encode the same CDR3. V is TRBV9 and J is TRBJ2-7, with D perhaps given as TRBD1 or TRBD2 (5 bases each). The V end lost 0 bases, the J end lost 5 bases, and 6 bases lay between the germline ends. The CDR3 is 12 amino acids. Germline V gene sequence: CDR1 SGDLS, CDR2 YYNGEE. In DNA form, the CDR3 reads TGTGCCAGCAGCGTAGGAGGGGACGAGCAGTACTTC. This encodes CASSVGGDEQYF.